The 15 T cell receptor beta chains presented below share a single source sample, sequenced in a study of esophageal squamous cell carcinoma under preoperative chemotherapy (dated by TCRdb to 2016 to 2019). Libraries were built with PCR. Data came from a HiSeq X Ten. TCRdb passed the public sequencing reads through fastp at Q25 and MiXCR, retaining productive beta sequences. Each entry is one CDR3 protein sequence, shown with its most common DNA and genes. Within this sample are about 30,000 distinct CDR3 sequences, with around 50% of them counted one time only. Roughly 12% of the sample lies in the top ten. Interpreted using the paper, the time point label stands for: before preoperative PTX-NDP chemotherapy. This sample was obtained from a patient given preoperative chemotherapy. Receptors originate from a human donor with esophageal squamous cell carcinoma. The donor label of this sample is uncertain.

Points on this clonotype: Germline is not matched at one junction end, which may reflect a read error. The chain uses TRBV7-3 and TRBJ2-4; 7 nucleotides align to TRBD2. The CDR3 is 17 amino acids. Germline assignment: CDR1 SGHTA and CDR2 FQGTGA. Written as DNA, the CDR3 is TGTGCCAGCAGCTTCAGACTGGGGGGAGGGGACCAAAACATCCAGTACTTC. Amino acid sequence: CASSFRLGGGDQNIQYF.

This clonotype was counted ten times or more. The chain uses TRBV6-1 and TRBJ2-2; D tentatively fits TRBD1 or TRBD2 (5 bases each). The CDR3 spans 15 residues. The V end lost 6 bases, the J end lost 1 base, and 12 bases lay between the germline ends. From germline, CDR1 is MNHNS and CDR2 SASEGT. The CDR3 bases are TGTGCCAGCAGACCCGGGACCTTGAACACCGGGGAGCTGTTTTTT. Its translation: CASRPGTLNTGELFF.

This clonotype was counted ten times or more. The chain has TRBV7-2 and TRBJ2-7, with 10 positions matching TRBD1. Germline-derived CDR1 and CDR2 are SGHTA and FQGNSA. The ends lost 5 bases at V and 2 bases at J; junction bases unmatched: 18. The length of the CDR3 is 19 residues. The CDR3 here is CASSQKASGTGARTYEQYF. The CDR3, as DNA: TGTGCCAGCAGCCAAAAGGCCTCGGGGACAGGGGCACGGACCTACGAGCAGTACTTC.

The genes are TRBV6-2 or TRBV6-3 and TRBJ2-5; D might be TRBD1 (6 bases). The J call may be faulty, since TRBJ2-7 better matches the DNA end. The CDR3 totals 13 residues. Germline CDR1 reads MNHEY; CDR2 reads SVGEGT. The CDR3: CAEGVGPTYEQYF. Here the CDR3 DNA reads TGTGCCGAGGGGGTGGGACCCACCTACGAGCAGTACTTC.

The chain employs TRBV25-1 and TRBJ2-3; the D gene is possibly TRBD2 (5 bases). V shed 3 bases and J shed 2 bases, with 12 bases lying between them. The length of the CDR3 is 15 residues. CDR1 MGHDK and CDR2 SYGVNS come from the germline V gene. CDR3 bases: TGTGCCAGCAGTGAGGGCGTCGGGATCACAGATACGCAGTATTTT. This encodes CASSEGVGITDTQYF.

The J gene is TRBJ2-3, the V gene TRBV7-2, with 9 nucleotides matching TRBD2. CDR3 length equals 15 residues. J was trimmed by 8 bases and V by 5 bases; bases with no gene match: 11. The germline V gene encodes CDR1 SGHTA and CDR2 FQGNSA. CDR3 in amino acids: CASSPSGVLAGTQYF. The CDR3 DNA is TGTGCCAGCAGCCCTAGCGGGGTCCTAGCCGGTACGCAGTATTTT.

This clonotype was picked up many times. The chain has TRBV18 and TRBJ2-5; D unclear. This CDR3 region has 12 residues. CDR1 is KGHSH, CDR2 LQKENI, per germline. Trimming stripped 5 bases from V and 5 bases from J, with 9 bases between. CDR3 amino acids: CASSEIGETQYF. The CDR3 nucleotides are TGTGCCAGCTCAGAAATCGGCGAGACCCAGTACTTC.

On this clonotype itself: A single base separates this from a much larger clone, so it may be a read error. V is TRBV7-6 and J is TRBJ2-1; D possibly corresponds to TRBD1 (5 bases). Germline CDR1 is SGHVS and CDR2 is FNYEAQ. Trimming removed 1 base at V and 13 bases at J, with 23 bases between. This CDR3 spans 16 amino acids. The CDR3 loop is CASSLVPDRGQETQFF. The CDR3, as DNA: TGTGCCAGCAGCTTAGTCCCAGACAGAGGACAAGAGACCCAGTTCTTC. The full variable domain, with the rest looked up from reference TRBV7-6 and TRBJ2-1, is GAGVSQSPRYKVTKRGQDVALRCDPISGHVSLYWYRQALGQGPEFLTYFNYEAQQDKSGLPNDRFSAERPEGSISTLTIQRTEQRDSAMYRCASSLVPDRGQETQFFGPGTRLTVL.

This clonotype was detected once. The rearrangement joins TRBV7-6 to TRBJ2-3; D tentatively fits TRBD1 or TRBD2 (6 bases each). The DNA matches TRBJ2-7 better at its end, which makes the J call doubtful. This CDR3 region has 15 residues. Germline-derived CDR1 and CDR2 are SGHVS and FNYEAQ. The DNA of the CDR3 is TGTGCCAGCGGCTCGGGGGCGAGGGCCACAGATACGCAGTACTTC. Amino acids: CASGSGARATDTQYF.

Ten or more counts support this clonotype. The chain joins TRBV11-3 to TRBJ2-5; D may be TRBD1 (6 bases). V lost 5 bases to trimming and J lost 5 bases, with 12 bases between them. This CDR3 comprises 13 residues. CDR1 is SGHNT and CDR2 is YENEEA in the germline V gene. CDR3 in amino acids: CASSLGGGETQYF. Written as DNA, the CDR3 is TGTGCCAGCAGCCTAGGGGGTGGGGAGACCCAGTACTTC.

Turning to this clonotype: Germline is not matched at one junction end, which may reflect a read error. The chain carries TRBV7-2 and TRBJ2-5; D tentatively fits TRBD1 or TRBD2 (6 bases each). CDR3 length: 16 amino acids. From germline, CDR1 is SGHTA and CDR2 FQGNSA. CDR3 region: CASTVAGGRAKDTQYF. The DNA of the CDR3 is TGTGCCAGCACCGTAGCCGGGGGCCGTGCCAAAGACACCCAGTACTTC.

There are many counts of this clonotype. The CDR3 DNA reads as TGTGCCAGTAGTATTACTAGCGGGAGTCCCCACCAAGAGACCCAGTACTTC. Its translation is CASSITSGSPHQETQYF. This chain joins TRBV19 and TRBJ2-5, with TRBD2 matching 11 bases. This CDR3 comprises 17 residues. J gave up 0 bases and V 3 bases, and 6 bases lay outside the gene matches. Germline assignment: CDR1 LNHDA and CDR2 SQIVND (reference sequence). The full variable domain, rest sourced from reference TRBV19 and TRBJ2-5, is DGGITQSPKYLFRKEGQNVTLSCEQNLNHDAMYWYRQDPGQGLRLIYYSQIVNDFQKGDIAEGYSVSREKKESFPLTVTSAQKNPTAFYLCASSITSGSPHQETQYFGPGTRLLVL.

This clonotype was found a few times. The rearrangement uses TRBV12-5 and TRBJ2-7; D is perhaps TRBD2 (6 bases). This CDR3 comprises 12 residues. Germline V lookup: CDR1 LGHNT, CDR2 FRNRAP. V was clipped by 1 base and J by 7 bases, with 8 bases between them. CDR3 in amino acids: CASGLDRGEQYF. In DNA, the CDR3 is TGTGCTAGTGGTTTGGACCGGGGGGAGCAGTACTTC.

This clonotype was seen a few times. Lacking the conserved final phenylalanine or tryptophan, this CDR3 likely reflects a read error. This sequence joins TRBV7-9 and TRBJ2-5; TRBD2 might be the D (8 bases). V was trimmed by 5 bases and J by 2 bases, leaving 18 bases between them. This CDR3 contains 16 residues. Germline values: CDR1 SEHNR, CDR2 FQNEAQ (reference sequence). This CDR3 is CASSQGGGGGQETQYS. In DNA form, the CDR3 reads TGTGCCAGCAGCCAGGGGGGTGGCGGGGGGCAAGAGACCCAGTACTCC.

This clonotype has just a few counts. The chain uses TRBV11-3 and TRBJ2-1; 14 bases are shared with TRBD2. V shed 2 bases and J 4 bases; nucleotides not matched to a gene: 13. This CDR3 region has 20 residues. CDR1 and CDR2 (germline): SGHNT, YENEEA. As DNA, the CDR3 is TGTGCCAGCAGCTTAACGAAGCCGGGACTAGCGGGAGAGTTTTACAATGAGCAGTTCTTC. Protein product: CASSLTKPGLAGEFYNEQFF.